Listed below are T cell receptor beta chains from one sample, sequenced in a study of response to subunit inactivated influenza vaccine. TCRdb redid the calling of the RT-PCR reads with MiXCR, one entry per CDR3 protein. Of 650,000 to 850,000 distinct CDR3 sequences listed, around 14% are singletons. The source material was PBMCs from blood, sampled around 14 days before vaccination. All receptors derive from a man aged 50-59 years who received an inactivated influenza vaccine. The CDR3 runs from the conserved cysteine through the conserved F or W. A D gene is named only where the DNA matches it firmly. Part of the rows lack a size; the others show once, few, many or a class for expanded clones.

D,V,J,size,DNA,CDR3
-,TRBV10-3,TRBJ1-1,-,TGTGCCATCAGAAACCAGGCTACTAACACTGAAGCTTTCTTT,CAIRNQATNTEAFF
-,TRBV24-1,TRBJ2-5,-,TGTGCCACCAGTGATCCTACAGGGTTAGTAGAGACCCAGTACTTC,CATSDPTGLVETQYF
TRBD1,TRBV9,TRBJ1-1,many,TGTGCCAGCAGCTTCTCCGACAGGGGCACTGAAGCTTTCTTT,CASSFSDRGTEAFF
-,TRBV20-1,TRBJ2-1,few,TGCAGTGCTAGTTACCGGCAGGACGTTTGGCACAATGAGCAGTTCTTC,CSASYRQDVWHNEQFF
-,TRBV24-1,TRBJ2-7,once,TGTGCCACCAGTGATTCCGGGACGGACTACGAGCAGTACTTC,CATSDSGTDYEQYF
-,TRBV7-9,TRBJ2-3,-,TGTGCCAGCATCGGGCGGCGGCAGGGGCCAGATACGCAGTATTTT,CASIGRRQGPDTQYF
-,TRBV7-2,TRBJ1-4,-,TGTGCCAGCAGCCGGGACACCGGACGACTGTTTTTT,CASSRDTGRLFF
-,TRBV20-1,TRBJ2-7,-,TGCAGTGCTCCGGACAGATCAACCTACGAGCAGTACTTC,CSAPDRSTYEQYF
-,TRBV4-1,TRBJ1-2,few,TGCGCCAGCAGCCAAGAGACAGGTCGCTATGGCTACACCTTC,CASSQETGRYGYTF
TRBD1,TRBV7-6,TRBJ1-6,-,TGTGCCAGCAGCTTGGACAGGGCAGGAGGAAGTTCACCCCTCCACTTT,CASSLDRAGGSSPLHF
TRBD1,TRBV9,TRBJ2-3,-,TGTGCCAGCAGCTCCCGACAGGGTACCGCAGATACGCAGTATTTT,CASSSRQGTADTQYF
-,TRBV6-1,TRBJ1-1,-,TGTGCCAGCAGACCCCGACTCAGGGGTATGAACACTGAAGCTTTCTTT,CASRPRLRGMNTEAFF
-,TRBV6-2/TRBV6-3,TRBJ2-5,few,TGTGCCAGCATGTTAGGTGGGGGGCCCGGGGAGACCCAGTACTTC,CASMLGGGPGETQYF
TRBD2,TRBV12-3/TRBV12-4,TRBJ2-1,-,TGTGCCAGCAGTTTAAGCGCTAGCGGGGGGCCTCCTGAGCAGTTCTTC,CASSLSASGGPPEQFF
TRBD1,TRBV24-1,TRBJ2-2,few,TGTGCCACCAGTGACCGCAGACAGGGGGGCACCGGGGAGCTGTTTTTT,CATSDRRQGGTGELFF
TRBD2,TRBV20-1,TRBJ2-3,-,TGCAGTGCTAGACCCGGGCGGGTGGGGACTAGCGGTCCTATTGGCACAGATACGCAGTATTTT,CSARPGRVGTSGPIGTDTQYF
-,TRBV12-3/TRBV12-4,TRBJ2-1,few,TGTGCCAGCAGTCACCGGACTTTTCCTGAGTTCTTC,CASSHRTFPEFF
-,TRBV20-1,TRBJ2-2,-,TGCAGTGCGACCCGGACCGGCGGGGAGCTGTTTTTT,CSATRTGGELFF
TRBD2,TRBV5-1,TRBJ2-1,few,TGCGCCAGCAGCTGGACACTAGCGGGGGGCTCGGGGAGTGAGCAGTTCTTC,CASSWTLAGGSGSEQFF
-,TRBV4-3,TRBJ2-7,-,TGCGCCAGCAGCCAAGTCCAGGGACCCTACGAGCAGTACTTC,CASSQVQGPYEQYF
-,TRBV18,TRBJ2-3,-,TGTGCCAGCTCGCCCGGGATCAGAGATACGCAGTATTTT,CASSPGIRDTQYF
-,TRBV12-3/TRBV12-4,TRBJ2-4,many,TGTGCCAGCAGTTTAAGTGGAGGGGTGGACATTCAGTACTTC,CASSLSGGVDIQYF
-,TRBV29-1,TRBJ2-3,-,TGCAGCGGTGCTCCGACTAGTGCCACAGATACGCAGTATTTT,CSGAPTSATDTQYF
-,TRBV6-2/TRBV6-3,TRBJ1-1,few,TGTGCCAGCAGTTATGTGAGCAGCACTGAAGCTTTCTTT,CASSYVSSTEAFF
TRBD1,TRBV15,TRBJ2-7,-,TGTGCCACCAGCAGAGATCAGGGGGCTTACGAGCAGTACTTC,CATSRDQGAYEQYF
-,TRBV29-1,TRBJ2-3,-,TGCAGCGTTGATCAGTGGGAGAGAACAGATACGCAGTATTTT,CSVDQWERTDTQYF
-,TRBV9,TRBJ2-7,few,TGTGCCAGCAGCGCCGGGACTGGAGTTAGCGAGCAGTACTTC,CASSAGTGVSEQYF
TRBD2,TRBV29-1,TRBJ2-1,few,TGCAGCGTTGTGAGCGGGAGGGGCTTTTCCTACAATGAGCAGTTCTTC,CSVVSGRGFSYNEQFF
-,TRBV7-2,TRBJ2-3,-,TGTGCCAGCAGCATGCGGTACCTATCCCGGACCACAGATACGCAGTATTTT,CASSMRYLSRTTDTQYF
TRBD1,TRBV4-3,TRBJ1-1,-,TGCGCCAGCAGCCGGAACAGGGGGGGTGACACTGAAGCTTTCTTT,CASSRNRGGDTEAFF
TRBD1,TRBV14,TRBJ1-4,-,TGTGCCAGCAGCCAAGCCGGGACAGATGAAAAACTGTTTTTT,CASSQAGTDEKLFF
-,TRBV7-2,TRBJ2-3,-,TGTGCCAGCAGCCAGATTGGGGCTACGCAGTATTTT,CASSQIGATQYF
TRBD2,TRBV5-1,TRBJ2-2,few,TGCGCCAGCAGCCCACCGCGGTGGCTAGCGGGGGTGAACACCGGGGAGCTGTTTTTT,CASSPPRWLAGVNTGELFF
-,TRBV20-1,TRBJ2-7,-,TGCAGTGCTACCCGTCGGGGGTACGAGCAGTACTTC,CSATRRGYEQYF